The entry below describes one TCR beta chain. Antigen specificity is unknown. The entry originates in a study of T cell responses to AZD1222 COVID-19 vaccine. Findings of the study overall: Increased Spike-specific TCR breadth and depth were observed after two AZD1222 doses. Baseline seropositivity occurred in only 5 to 7 AZD1222 recipients. Donor demographics were predominantly white British with a female majority; clonal diversity may be underestimated. Unmutated variant regions are reportedly targeted by nearly half of spike-specific TCRs.

The data were produced by immunoSEQ multiplex PCR, yet TCRdb's version contains in-frame clones alone and is incomplete. The table includes 45,000 to 55,000 clones, around 84% detected once. This CDR3 comprises 14 residues. Deletions cut 6 bases from V and 1 base from J, with 10 bases between. Germline V gene data show CDR1 as LNHDA and CDR2 as SQIVND (reference sequence). The source of this sequence is an adult in good health. The specimen was peripheral blood, collected on day 0 of AZD1222 vaccination. This rearrangement joins TRBV19 to TRBJ1-5; no reliable D call. The CDR3 region is CASSRLGSNQPQHF. The DNA of the CDR3 is TGTGCCAGTAGCCGGTTAGGGAGCAATCAGCCCCAGCATTTT.